Presented here are 30 T cell receptor beta chains from one specimen sequenced in a study of technical replicates of blood from several donors. TCRdb keeps only in-frame clones here, not all; method: immunoSEQ multiplex PCR. The profile shows 65,000 to 80,000 clones, roughly 96% of them singletons. Sequencing was carried out using T cells isolated from PBMCs. The receptor source for this set is a human donor in good health.

The genes are TRBV27 and TRBJ2-1; 10 positions agree with TRBD2. CDR1 and CDR2 from the germline V gene are MNHEY and SMNVEV (reference sequence). The CDR3 has 14 amino acids. V dropped 6 bases and J dropped 7; count of bases not matched to a gene: 6. This CDR3 reads CASRSSGSRNEQFF. The DNA for the CDR3 is TGTGCCAGCAGATCTAGCGGGAGTAGAAATGAGCAGTTCTTC.

The gene calls are TRBV5-1 and TRBJ1-5; 10 positions agree with TRBD1. The CDR3 totals 14 residues. Germline V gene data show CDR1 as SGHRS and CDR2 as YFSETQ. The V segment lost 3 bases and the J segment 4 bases; nucleotides outside the gene matches: 1. Here the CDR3 reads CASSSGQGNQPQHF. In DNA form, the CDR3 reads TGCGCCAGCAGCTCGGGACAGGGGAATCAGCCCCAGCATTTT.

The rearrangement links TRBV30 to TRBJ1-2, with D unclear. This CDR3 is 13 amino acids long. V lost 2 bases, J lost 8 bases, and 15 bases lay in between. CDR1 is GTSNPN and CDR2 is SVGIG in the germline V gene (reference sequence). The CDR3 loop reads CAWSLLSVLGYTF. The CDR3 DNA reads as TGTGCCTGGAGTCTCCTGTCCGTCTTAGGCTACACCTTC.

The rearrangement uses TRBV2 and TRBJ1-1, with unresolved D. The CDR3 runs to 13 residues. V was trimmed by 7 bases and J by 7 bases, leaving 16 bases between them. Germline assignment: CDR1 SNHLY and CDR2 FYNNEI. The DNA of the CDR3 is TGTGCCAGCACCGCGCAGGCTCGGGGTGAAGCTTTCTTT. Amino acids: CASTAQARGEAFF.

The chain employs TRBV5-1 and TRBJ2-3; D perhaps matches TRBD1 (6 bases). The germline gives CDR1 SGHRS, CDR2 YFSETQ. The CDR3 totals 17 residues. V was cut by 1 base and J by 2 bases, with 17 bases left in between. The CDR3 loop reads CASSLRGGVGATDTQYF. The CDR3 region has the DNA TGCGCCAGCAGCTTGAGGGGCGGAGTGGGGGCCACAGATACGCAGTATTTT.

This chain uses TRBV5-1 with TRBJ2-2; 9 positions match TRBD2. J lost 4 bases, V lost 4 bases, and 5 bases had no gene match. Looked up from germline, CDR1 is SGHRS and CDR2 is YFSETQ. The CDR3 is 15 amino acids. CDR3 in amino acids: CASSQTSGSTGELFF. For the CDR3, the DNA is TGCGCCAGCAGCCAGACTAGCGGAAGCACCGGGGAGCTGTTTTTT.

The V and J genes are TRBV6-4 and TRBJ2-2; D gene unclear. The CDR3 is 15 amino acids. Germline CDR1 MRHNA, CDR2 SNTAGT. The germline V and J ends were trimmed by 2 bases and 1 base, with 8 bases remaining between them. As DNA, the CDR3 is TGTGCCAGCAGTGACGTATCAGGGAACACCGGGGAGCTGTTTTTT. Translation: CASSDVSGNTGELFF.

The V gene is TRBV28, the J gene TRBJ1-2; D is unresolved. The V gene's germline CDR1 is MDHEN and CDR2 SYDVKM. With 3 bases removed from V and 5 bases from J, the gap between germline ends came to 16 bases. This CDR3 contains 15 residues. The CDR3 sequence: CASSFLTGSEYGYTF. Written as DNA, the CDR3 is TGTGCCAGCAGTTTCCTTACGGGGAGTGAGTATGGCTACACCTTC.

The chain has TRBV29-1 and TRBJ1-1; 9 positions match TRBD1. Germline V gives CDR1 SQVTM, CDR2 ANQGSEA. This CDR3 comprises 15 residues. V was pared by 5 bases and J by 0 bases, with 7 bases of the junction left unmatched. Here the CDR3 reads CSVPSQGAMNTEAFF. In DNA form, the CDR3 reads TGCAGCGTTCCATCACAGGGGGCGATGAACACTGAAGCTTTCTTT.

V gene TRBV6-4 combines with J gene TRBJ2-1; 8 positions match TRBD1. The CDR3 contains 15 residues. The germline V gene has CDR1 MRHNA and CDR2 SNTAGT. The ends lost 5 bases at V and 8 bases at J; junction bases unmatched: 11. The CDR3 nucleotides are TGTGCCAGCAGTAGACCGGGGACAGGAAGAGATGAGCAGTTCTTC. Translated, it gives CASSRPGTGRDEQFF.

The V gene is TRBV28, the J gene TRBJ2-5; the D gene is possibly TRBD2 (6 bases). Germline CDR1 MDHEN, CDR2 SYDVKM. CDR3 length: 12 amino acids. Deletions cut 6 bases from V and 6 bases from J, with 11 bases between. In nucleotides, the CDR3 is TGTGCCAGCAGCCGGGACTCTCAGACCCAGTACTTC. This sequence encodes CASSRDSQTQYF.

The chain couples TRBV5-4 to TRBJ1-3, with D possibly TRBD1 on 5 matching bases. Germline V lookup: CDR1 SGHNT, CDR2 YYREEE (reference sequence). V lost 5 bases to trimming and J lost 0 bases, with 12 bases between them. CDR3 length equals 15 residues. The CDR3 DNA sequence: TGTGCCAGCAGTTCACAGGCCTCCTCTGGAAACACCATATATTTT. It yields the protein CASSSQASSGNTIYF.

This chain connects TRBV4-1 to TRBJ2-5; D gene uncertain. This CDR3 has 13 residues. V dropped 4 bases and J dropped 5 bases, with 11 bases sitting between them. Germline V gene data show CDR1 as MGHRA and CDR2 as YSYEKL. The CDR3 loop reads CASSRQEEETQYF. For the CDR3, the DNA is TGCGCCAGCAGCCGCCAAGAGGAGGAGACCCAGTACTTC.

The V call is TRBV28, the J call TRBJ2-5, with D tentatively TRBD1 (6 bases). This CDR3 region has 16 residues. V was cut by 3 bases and J by 4 bases, with 18 bases left in between. Germline V gene lookup returns CDR1 MDHEN and CDR2 SYDVKM. The CDR3, as DNA: TGTGCCAGCAGTTTCGTTCTGGGGGCACAGGGAGAGACCCAGTACTTC. Translating it yields CASSFVLGAQGETQYF.

The chain is built from TRBV6-5 and TRBJ1-3, with a weak D call TRBD1 (5 bases). CDR1 is MNHEY and CDR2 is SVGAGI in the germline V gene. V lost 3 bases, J lost 4 bases, and 13 bases lay in between. This CDR3 spans 15 amino acids. The CDR3 nucleotides read TGTGCCAGCAGTTATACTCGGGGGTCCGGAAACACCATATATTTT. Translated: CASSYTRGSGNTIYF.

A single count supports this clone. The CDR3 spells CASSPILRQETQYF. The CDR3 DNA sequence: TGTGCCAGCAGCCCCATTCTGAGGCAAGAGACCCAGTACTTC. The V call is TRBV6-1, the J call TRBJ2-5; no firm D call. V lost 6 bases and J lost 2, with 13 bases in between. CDR3 length: 14 amino acids. CDR1 is MNHNS, CDR2 SASEGT, per germline.

The chain is built from TRBV25-1 and TRBJ2-7; tentative D call: TRBD1 (6 bases). The CDR3 has 14 residues. V was shortened by 1 base and J by 2 bases, with 9 bases between the two germline ends. Germline lookup yields CDR1 MGHDK and CDR2 SYGVNS. Here the CDR3 DNA reads TGTGCCAGCAGTGAATTCCGGGACACCTACGAGCAGTACTTC. This encodes CASSEFRDTYEQYF.

J is TRBJ2-5 and V is TRBV9, with a tentative D call TRBD2 (6 bases). CDR1 is SGDLS, CDR2 YYNGEE, per germline. V was cut by 4 bases and J by 2 bases, with 18 bases left in between. The CDR3 has 16 residues. CDR3 DNA: TGTGCCAGCAGCCCGGGGACTGGGGTTCAACAAGAGACCCAGTACTTC. The encoded protein is CASSPGTGVQQETQYF.

The J gene is TRBJ1-4, the V gene TRBV27; D possibly corresponds to TRBD1 (6 bases). This CDR3 comprises 14 residues. The V end lost 2 bases, the J end lost 8 bases, and 12 bases lay between the germline ends. Germline assignment: CDR1 MNHEY and CDR2 SMNVEV (reference sequence). The CDR3 region has the DNA TGTGCCAGCAGTTTACGTCCTAGGGGGGAAAAACTGTTTTTT. Amino acid sequence: CASSLRPRGEKLFF.

The chain combines TRBV7-2 with TRBJ2-3; D perhaps matches TRBD2 (5 bases). The CDR3 runs to 14 residues. Looked up from germline, CDR1 is SGHTA and CDR2 is FQGNSA. The V and J ends lost 6 bases and 0 bases respectively, with 10 bases between them. The CDR3 is CASRGDISTDTQYF. The DNA of the CDR3 is TGTGCCAGCAGGGGAGATATTAGCACAGATACGCAGTATTTT. Looking up the rest from reference TRBV7-2 and TRBJ2-3 gives the full variable domain: GAGVSQSPSNKVTEKGKDVELRCDPISGHTALYWYRQSLGQGLEFLIYFQGNSAPDKSGLPSDRFSAERTGGSVSTLTIQRTQQEDSAVYLCASRGDISTDTQYFGPGTRLTVL.

The V gene is TRBV11-2, the J gene TRBJ1-1; D may be TRBD1 (5 bases). Germline V gives CDR1 SGHAT, CDR2 FQNNGV. Between the trimmed V and J ends, which lost 4 bases and 4 bases, there was a span of 7 bases. This CDR3 is built from 12 residues. DNA for the CDR3: TGTGCCAGCAGCTGGGGGGGCACTGAAGCTTTCTTT. Translated, it gives CASSWGGTEAFF.

DNA for the CDR3: TGTGCCAGCAGCGGTTCCTCCCCGCGGAGTGGGTCCTACAATGAGCAGTTCTTC. Its translation is CASSGSSPRSGSYNEQFF. V is TRBV7-2 and J is TRBJ2-1; D call uncertain. V dropped 5 bases and J dropped 1 base, with 21 bases sitting between them. The CDR3 contains 18 residues. The germline gives CDR1 SGHTA, CDR2 FQGNSA.

The chain recombines TRBV6-1 with TRBJ2-5; 9 nucleotides line up with TRBD2. The V gene's germline CDR1 is MNHNS and CDR2 SASEGT. Trimming took 5 bases from V and 1 from J; bases not matched to a gene: 5. The CDR3 is made up of 15 amino acids. The CDR3 DNA is TGTGCCAGCAGTATGCTAGCGGGGATCCAAGAGACCCAGTACTTC. Translated, it gives CASSMLAGIQETQYF.

The V call is TRBV18, the J call TRBJ2-7; 7 bases are a match to TRBD2. V gave up 3 bases and J gave up 2 bases; unmatched junction bases: 1. The V gene's germline CDR1 is KGHSH and CDR2 LQKENI. CDR3 size: 13 residues. CDR3 coding DNA: TGTGCCAGCTCACCTGGGAGGGCCTACGAGCAGTACTTC. Translation gives CASSPGRAYEQYF.

The rearrangement joins TRBV7-3 to TRBJ1-1; D gene uncertain. V was pared by 3 bases and J by 1 base, with 6 bases between. CDR3 size: 13 residues. CDR1 is SGHTA and CDR2 is FQGTGA in the germline V gene. CDR3 coding DNA: TGTGCCAGCAGCTTTTTACAGAACACTGAAGCTTTCTTT. Protein sequence: CASSFLQNTEAFF.

This chain uses TRBV18 with TRBJ2-1; D is possibly TRBD1 (6 bases). The germline gives CDR1 KGHSH, CDR2 LQKENI. The V end lost 6 bases, the J end lost 8 bases, and 20 bases lay between the germline ends. The CDR3 has 15 residues. CDR3 DNA sequence: TGTGCCAGCTCTCGCCAGACAGGTTCTGGGGATGAGCAGTTCTTC. Encoded protein: CASSRQTGSGDEQFF.

The chain combines TRBV7-9 with TRBJ2-7; 11 nucleotides line up with TRBD2. Germline V gene data show CDR1 as SEHNR and CDR2 as FQNEAQ (reference sequence). The CDR3 sequence is 15 residues long. V shed 1 base, J shed 4 bases, and the junction held 3 bases outside the gene matches. CDR3 sequence reads: CASSLELAGEYEQYF. The CDR3 DNA reads TGTGCCAGCAGCTTAGAACTAGCGGGAGAATACGAGCAGTACTTC.

The chain links TRBV15 to TRBJ2-7; D gene unclear. From germline, CDR1 is LNHNV and CDR2 YYDKDF (reference sequence). This CDR3 is built from 11 residues. The V end was cut by 3 bases, the J end by 3 bases, with 3 bases between. CDR3 in amino acids: CATSSYYEQYF. The DNA of the CDR3 is TGTGCCACCAGCAGCTACTACGAGCAGTACTTC.

The rearrangement links TRBV4-1 to TRBJ2-7; D is unresolved. Germline V gene data show CDR1 as MGHRA and CDR2 as YSYEKL. The V end lost 2 bases, the J end lost 6 bases, and 14 bases lay between the germline ends. There are 14 residues in the CDR3. CDR3 protein: CASSQNLIASEQYF. The CDR3 coding sequence is TGCGCCAGCAGCCAAAACTTAATAGCTTCCGAGCAGTACTTC.

The gene calls are TRBV5-4 and TRBJ2-2; perhaps TRBD2 as D (6 bases). Trimming shortened V by 1 base and J by 1 base, and 11 bases separated the two germline ends. The CDR3 extends over 16 amino acids. CDR1 is SGHNT and CDR2 is YYREEE in the germline V gene (reference sequence). In DNA form, the CDR3 reads TGTGCCAGCAGCTTGAGCGGCGGGATGAACACCGGGGAGCTGTTTTTT. The encoded protein is CASSLSGGMNTGELFF.